This T cell receptor (beta chain) was found in a study of neurological immune-mediated disorders (dated by TCRdb to between 2019 and 2020). In terms of the full investigation: The study compared peripheral blood TCR-beta repertoires of HTLV-I-associated myelopathy (HAM/TSP) patients, multiple sclerosis patients and healthy controls using UMI-based sequencing. Alongside PBMC samples, the set of approximately 100 TCR-beta libraries contained longitudinal samples, technical triplicates, and paired CD4+ and CD8+ T-cell subsets that had been sorted. Each longitudinal HAM/TSP and healthy donor was sampled at 3 time-points spaced at about 3-45 month intervals. The cohort was made up of approximately 69 subjects, consisting of about 14 HAM/TSP patients, some 34 multiple sclerosis patients and around 20 healthy controls. What the work shows at the level of the full study, not this receptor alone: TCR clonal expansion was highest in HAM/TSP patients and lowest in MS patients, with MS patients falling below even healthy controls. Expanded clones from different subjects shared no identical CDR3 amino acid sequences, which suggests that TCR-beta repertoires were private in all groups.

cDNA synthesis used template-switch 5'RACE with a primer carrying a 10-nucleotide random unique molecular identifier tagging each TCR transcript. Every sequencing run yielded over 190 million TCR-beta sequences covering 15-18 subjects. Total RNA was extracted with the RNeasy kit. TCR-beta VDJ regions were amplified with primers for the TCR constant region and the 5'RACE anchor, using the KAPA Real-time Library Amplification kit. Sample indexes and Illumina adaptors were added in a first PCR, after which library yield was increased in a second PCR. After Ampure bead purification, the roughly 650 bp TCR product was size-selected on a 2% E-gel SizeSelection system. Library quality was checked on a Bioanalyzer, concentration was measured with Qubit, and libraries were quantified with the Kapa Library Quantification kit before pooling. Libraries were sequenced paired-end 2 x 150 bp on an Illumina HiSeq 2500. To increase sequence diversity, about 25-31% phiX was spiked into each library pool. On the study's bioinformatics: Quality-filtered reads were processed with the UMI-based MiGEC pipeline, and over 75% of raw TCR sequences were removed by the MiGEC pipeline during error correction. VDJ genes were aligned to IMGT germline references, and each clonotype was defined by a unique CDR3 amino acid sequence together with V-J genes. VDJtools evaluated clonal expansion, Shannon diversity and CDR3 relatedness (CalcPairwiseDistances, ClusterSamples); CLCbio workbench built phylogenetic trees. A clone was classed as expanded if it had 8 or more unique UMIs, a cutoff based on coefficient-of-variation modelling across technical triplicates. In-frame beta chains were kept once TCRdb had trimmed the public reads at Q25 with fastp and called clones with MiXCR. Each record represents a unique CDR3 protein, reported with the most common genes and DNA among its rows. The V and J calls shown here were made by TCRdb, not taken from the authors' results. The sample records about 53,000 distinct CDR3 sequences, roughly 8.4% of which are singletons. Roughly 2% of the sample lies in the top ten.

Many counts were recorded for this clonotype. It lacks a known antigen. It has no much larger one-base neighbor in the sample; base qualities were not kept. Based on the germline V gene, the CDR1 and CDR2 sequences are SGHRS and YFSETQ. V was cut back by 4 bases and J by 1 base, leaving a gap of 14 bases between them. From cysteine to phenylalanine, the CDR3 is 16 amino acids long. Only the CDR3 DNA is retained, 48 bases long and in frame from the first base. What this sample's time point label stands for: longitudinal time-point 3. Blood bank volunteers in Maryland, USA served as the healthy controls. For the unsorted PBMC libraries, 2 million PBMCs were stored in RNAlater at -80 degrees C until RNA extraction and were used to generate the libraries. Peripheral blood was subjected to Ficoll-Hypaque density gradient centrifugation to isolate PBMCs, which were then cryopreserved in liquid nitrogen.

This TCR derives from a woman in her thirties or forties in good health. The rearrangement joined TRBV5-1 to TRBJ2-2; 5 matching bases give a weak D call of TRBD2. The source material was PBMCs. The CDR3 reads as follows: CASSPSSWGNTGELFF. DNA sequence: TGCGCCAGCAGCCCTTCTAGCTGGGGGAACACCGGGGAGCTGTTTTTT. Supplemented by the reference TRBV5-1 and TRBJ2-2 proteins around the CDR3, the complete variable domain is KAGVTQTPRYLIKTRGQQVTLSCSPISGHRSVSWYQQTPGQGLQFLFEYFSETQRNKGNFPGRFSGRQFSNSRSEMNVSTLELGDSALYLCASSPSSWGNTGELFFGEGSRLTVL.